This T cell receptor (beta chain) stems from a study of beta chain features in type 1 diabetes. A word on this clone: No antigen is known for it.

After removal of 4 bases from V and 5 bases from J, the junction contained 3 bases not matched to a gene. Germline V lookup: CDR1 MNHEY, CDR2 SVGAGI. CDR3 length: 14 amino acids. Expressed TCRB transcripts were sequenced because the entire RNA isolate underwent reverse transcription. This table comes from immunoSEQ multiplex PCR, and its TCRdb copy is limited to in-frame clones, with some not included. The data contain 120,000 to 150,000 clones, approximately 13% of them singletons. Study-level results: TCRB rearrangement may or may not be influenced by HLA type; here this remained unresolved. Among all four CD4+ subsets, Type 1 diabetes patients had TCRB CDR3s that were moderately but significantly shorter. Among patients, naive, central memory and Treg TCRB repertoires appeared more similar than among healthy donors.

The receptor comes from a man aged 18 to 30 with type 1 diabetes. The specimen sequenced was central memory CD4+ T cells from blood. The chain combines TRBV6-5 with TRBJ2-3, with 10 positions matching TRBD2. CDR3 sequence (DNA): TGTGCCAGCAGTTTTCTAGCGGGGGTAGATACGCAGTATTTT. This sequence encodes CASSFLAGVDTQYF.